This TCR beta chain was sequenced during a study of T cells in Graves' hyperthyroidism and ophthalmopathy. Points from the study as a whole: Ophthalmopathy could be told apart from stable hyperthyroidism with a 13 V-J model. Within blood appeared most thyroid clonotypes that had expanded above 0.001.

It was uncontrolled infection, other autoimmune disease, pregnancy or lactation that excluded patients. CDR1 is LNHDA and CDR2 is SQIVND in the germline V gene (reference sequence). V was clipped by 4 bases and J by 5 bases; unmatched bases: 6. The CDR3 extends over 14 amino acids. About this clonotype itself: Its matching antigen is unknown.

Template material for amplifying TCR beta CDR3 regions consisted of RNA transcripts. The HTBI primer set drove a first-round RT-PCR of the TCR CDR3. In TCRdb, the multiplex PCR reads were re-called with MiXCR into one record per CDR3 protein. In the table there are over 250,000 distinct CDR3 sequences, over 15% of which are singletons. The sample comprised blood. V and J are TRBV19 and TRBJ1-2, with 8 bases identical to TRBD1. The TCR comes from a woman aged 60-75 years with Graves' ophthalmopathy. The CDR3, as DNA: TGTGCCAGTAGTACGGACAGGGCCCGGTATGGCTACACCTTC. Its translation is CASSTDRARYGYTF.